This T cell receptor (beta chain) was recorded in a study of cytomegalovirus exposure and HLA in healthy donors. Study-level background: Across roughly 400 genotyped donors, 65% to 90% landed in the Caucasian-associated ancestry cluster. The study, taken as a whole, reports: Indistinguishable V segments such as TRBV6-2 and TRBV6-3 were excluded.

Trimming took 7 bases from V and 9 from J, leaving 22 bases between them. The germline CDR1 and CDR2 sequences are MDHEN and SYDVKM. CDR3 size: 14 residues. PCR involved 60 Vbeta and 13 Jbeta primers. In the original workflow: Later reanalysis found about 80 million unique TCR beta chains, around 9.9 million of them shared. The data were produced by immunoSEQ multiplex PCR, yet TCRdb's version contains in-frame clones alone and is incomplete. V and J calls and clone size come straight from that table; D and trimming were deduced from the DNA. The table records over 130,000 clones, approximately 85% of them present only once. Turning to this clone: What it binds is unknown.

The source material was PBMCs. The source is a man between 50 and 59 years old in good health and CMV-seropositive. V is TRBV28 and J is TRBJ2-7, with D possibly matching TRBD1 (5 bases). The CDR3 sequence: CASTPNFWGDWQYF. The CDR3 coding sequence is TGTGCCAGCACTCCTAATTTTTGGGGCGATTGGCAGTACTTC.